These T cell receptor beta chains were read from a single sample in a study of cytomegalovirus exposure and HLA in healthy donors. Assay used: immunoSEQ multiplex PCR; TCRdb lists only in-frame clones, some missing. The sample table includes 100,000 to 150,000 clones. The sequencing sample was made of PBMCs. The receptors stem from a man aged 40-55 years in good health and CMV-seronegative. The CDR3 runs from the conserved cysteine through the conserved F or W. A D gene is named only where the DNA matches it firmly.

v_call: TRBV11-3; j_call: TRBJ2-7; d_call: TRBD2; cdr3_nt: TGTGCCAGCAGCTCCGGACCCGGACTAGCGGGAGGTTCCTACGAGCAGTACTTC; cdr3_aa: CASSSGPGLAGGSYEQYF
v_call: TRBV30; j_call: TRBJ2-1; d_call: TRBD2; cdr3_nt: TGTGCCTGGAGTGTACTAGCGGGAGCTAGGAATGAGCAGTTCTTC; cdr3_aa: CAWSVLAGARNEQFF
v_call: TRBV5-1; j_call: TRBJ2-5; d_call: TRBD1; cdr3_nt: TGCGCCAGCAGCGACCGGGACAGGGGCCAAGAGACCCAGTACTTC; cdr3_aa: CASSDRDRGQETQYF
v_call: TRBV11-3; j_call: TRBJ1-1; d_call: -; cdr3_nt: TGTGCCAGCAGCCTCCGTGGCGCGGGCACTGAAGCTTTCTTT; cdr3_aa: CASSLRGAGTEAFF
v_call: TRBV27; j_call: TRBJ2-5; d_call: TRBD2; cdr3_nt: TGTGCCAGCAGTCCAAGGACTAGCGGGAGGGCCGTGACCCAGTACTTC; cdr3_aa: CASSPRTSGRAVTQYF
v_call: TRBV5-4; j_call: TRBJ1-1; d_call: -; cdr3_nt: TGTGCCAGCAGGGTGCAGGGGTTGAACACTGAAGCTTTCTTT; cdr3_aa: CASRVQGLNTEAFF
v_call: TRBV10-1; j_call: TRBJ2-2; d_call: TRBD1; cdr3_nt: TGCGCCAGCGGGACAGGGAGTACCTTGAACACCGGGGAGCTGTTTTTT; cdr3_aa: CASGTGSTLNTGELFF
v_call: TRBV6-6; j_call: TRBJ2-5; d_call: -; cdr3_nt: TGTGCCAGCAGTTACTCGAGTGAGACCCAGTACTTC; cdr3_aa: CASSYSSETQYF
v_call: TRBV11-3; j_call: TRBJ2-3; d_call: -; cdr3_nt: TGTGTCAGCAGCTCAGGGATCACAGATACGCAGTATTTT; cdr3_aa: CVSSSGITDTQYF
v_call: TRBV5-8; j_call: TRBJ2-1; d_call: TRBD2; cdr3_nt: TGTGCCAGCAGCTATGCTACAGCGGGAGGGCCGGGGGAGCAGTTCTTC; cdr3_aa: CASSYATAGGPGEQFF
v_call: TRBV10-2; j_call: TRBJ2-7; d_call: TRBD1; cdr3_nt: TGCGCCAGTAGAGCCGGGACAGTCTCCTACGAGCAGTACTTC; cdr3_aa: CASRAGTVSYEQYF
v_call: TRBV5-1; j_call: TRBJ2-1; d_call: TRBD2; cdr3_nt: TGCGCCAGCGGACTAGCGGGATCATCCTACAATGAGCAGTTCTTC; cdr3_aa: CASGLAGSSYNEQFF
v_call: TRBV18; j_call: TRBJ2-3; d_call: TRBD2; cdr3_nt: TGTGCCAGCTCCCCTCTAGCGGGGTCTAGCACAGATACGCAGTATTTT; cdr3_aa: CASSPLAGSSTDTQYF
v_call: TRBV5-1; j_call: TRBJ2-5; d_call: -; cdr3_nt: TGCGCCAGCAGCTTCAATGAGGGAGTGGGGGAGACCCAGTACTTC; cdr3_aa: CASSFNEGVGETQYF
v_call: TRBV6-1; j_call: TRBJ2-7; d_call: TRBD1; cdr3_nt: TGTGCCAGCAGTGAATCCGGGACAGGGGGCTACGAGCAGTACTTC; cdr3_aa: CASSESGTGGYEQYF
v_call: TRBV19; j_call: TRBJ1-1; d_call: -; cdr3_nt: TGTGCCAGTAGTGACTTTTCTACGAACACTGAAGCTTTCTTT; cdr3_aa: CASSDFSTNTEAFF
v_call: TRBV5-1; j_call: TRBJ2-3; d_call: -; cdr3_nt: TGCGCCAGCAGCGCGGGACTGACCACAGATACGCAGTATTTT; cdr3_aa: CASSAGLTTDTQYF
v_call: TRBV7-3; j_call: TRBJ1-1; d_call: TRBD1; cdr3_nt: TGTGCCAGCAGCCTGATGGGACAGGGCCTTAACACTGAAGCTTTCTTT; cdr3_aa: CASSLMGQGLNTEAFF
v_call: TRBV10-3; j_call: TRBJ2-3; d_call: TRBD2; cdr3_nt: TGTGCCATCAGTGACGGGACTAGCGGGAGAGGAACAGATACGCAGTATTTT; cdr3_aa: CAISDGTSGRGTDTQYF
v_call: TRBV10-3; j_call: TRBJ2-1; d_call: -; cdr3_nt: TGTGCCATCAGCCCCGAAGGCGGGGACTACAATGAGCAGTTCTTC; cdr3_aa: CAISPEGGDYNEQFF
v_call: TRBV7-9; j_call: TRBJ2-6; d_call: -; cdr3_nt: TGTGCCAGCAGCTTAGGGGGGGACGGGGCCAACGTCCTGACTTTC; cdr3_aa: CASSLGGDGANVLTF
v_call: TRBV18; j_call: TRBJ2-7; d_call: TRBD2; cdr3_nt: TGTGCCAGCTCACCTGCCGGGACTAGTCACTACGAGCAGTACTTC; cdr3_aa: CASSPAGTSHYEQYF
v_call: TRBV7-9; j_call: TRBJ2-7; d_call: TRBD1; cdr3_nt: TGTGCCAGCAGCTTAGTGGGGACAGGCGACAGCTCCTACGAGCAGTACTTC; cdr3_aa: CASSLVGTGDSSYEQYF
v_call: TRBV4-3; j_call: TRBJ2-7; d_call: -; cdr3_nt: TGCGCCAGCAGCCGGCTCCCCGAGCAGTACTTC; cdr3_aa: CASSRLPEQYF
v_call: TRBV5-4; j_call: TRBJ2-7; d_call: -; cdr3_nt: TGTGCCAGTCGACGTTTTTCGGGCGAGCAGTACTTC; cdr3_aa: CASRRFSGEQYF
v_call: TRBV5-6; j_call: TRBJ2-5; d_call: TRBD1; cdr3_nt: TGTGCCAGCAGCTTGGACAGGGGGTTAGAGCAGTACTTC; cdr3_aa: CASSLDRGLEQYF
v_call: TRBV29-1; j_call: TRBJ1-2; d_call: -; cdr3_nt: TGCAGCGTTGTGGGGGGGAACAGTAGGGATGGCTACACCTTC; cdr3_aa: CSVVGGNSRDGYTF